The rows below give T cell receptor beta chains drawn from one sample of a study of blood T cell repertoires in COVID-19. The protocol was immunoSEQ multiplex PCR, while the TCRdb copy is restricted to in-frame clones and leaves out a portion. The sample consists of some 80,000 clones, approximately 85% of them appearing once. Sequencing was done on a sample of peripheral blood. The source of these receptors is an elderly woman with active or convalescent COVID-19. CDR3s include the opening cysteine and the closing phenylalanine or tryptophan. A D gene is named only where the DNA matches it firmly. Clone size appears in some rows only: once, few, many, or a class for an expanded clone.

V: TRBV7-7
D: TRBD1
size: .
J: TRBJ2-7
CDR3: CASSQIQGSEQYF
DNA: TGTGCCAGCAGTCAAATACAGGGGAGTGAGCAGTACTTC

V: TRBV2
D: .
size: .
J: TRBJ1-1
CDR3: CASSEAFGGKGTEAFF
DNA: TGTGCCAGCAGTGAAGCGTTTGGGGGGAAGGGCACTGAAGCTTTCTTT

V: TRBV27
D: TRBD1
size: .
J: TRBJ2-7
CDR3: CASTPTNRGLSSYEQYF
DNA: TGTGCCAGCACCCCGACCAACAGGGGCTTAAGCTCCTACGAGCAGTACTTC

V: TRBV9
D: TRBD1
size: .
J: TRBJ2-1
CDR3: CASSVDLTGVVQFF
DNA: TGTGCCAGCAGCGTAGACTTGACAGGGGTCGTGCAGTTCTTC

V: TRBV10-3
D: .
size: .
J: TRBJ1-1
CDR3: CAIRAGPNTEAFF
DNA: TGTGCCATCAGGGCTGGTCCTAACACTGAAGCTTTCTTT

V: TRBV3-1/TRBV3-2
D: TRBD1
size: .
J: TRBJ1-2
CDR3: CASSQWTGANYGYTF
DNA: TGTGCCAGCAGCCAATGGACAGGGGCTAACTATGGCTACACCTTC

V: TRBV6-2/TRBV6-3
D: .
size: few
J: TRBJ2-3
CDR3: CASSWWPTPTSTDTQYF
DNA: TGTGCCAGCAGTTGGTGGCCGACGCCGACTAGCACAGATACGCAGTATTTT

V: TRBV4-1
D: .
size: .
J: TRBJ1-2
CDR3: CASSQQKGISGQYGYTF
DNA: TGCGCCAGCAGCCAGCAAAAAGGGATTTCAGGGCAGTATGGCTACACCTTC

V: TRBV29-1
D: TRBD2
size: .
J: TRBJ2-3
CDR3: CSVVGRSSTDTQYF
DNA: TGCAGCGTCGTCGGGAGGTCGAGCACAGATACGCAGTATTTT

V: TRBV6-1
D: .
size: .
J: TRBJ2-7
CDR3: CASSEMGGFSYEQYF
DNA: TGTGCCAGCAGTGAAATGGGGGGTTTCTCCTACGAGCAGTACTTC

V: TRBV4-3
D: .
size: .
J: TRBJ1-1
CDR3: CASSLEARGTEAFF
DNA: TGCGCCAGCAGCCTGGAAGCCAGGGGCACTGAAGCTTTCTTT

V: TRBV28
D: TRBD1
size: .
J: TRBJ2-7
CDR3: CASRTLDRSSYEQYF
DNA: TGTGCCAGCAGGACCTTGGACAGGAGCTCCTACGAGCAGTACTTC

V: TRBV4-3
D: .
size: .
J: TRBJ1-2
CDR3: CASSQAGGGNYGYTF
DNA: TGCGCCAGCAGCCAAGCGGGGGGGGGAAACTATGGCTACACCTTC

V: TRBV10-3
D: .
size: .
J: TRBJ1-2
CDR3: CAISATGRGNYGYTF
DNA: TGTGCCATCAGTGCAACGGGTCGGGGGAACTATGGCTACACCTTC

V: TRBV5-6
D: .
size: .
J: TRBJ1-6
CDR3: CASSDDRSFSPLHF
DNA: TGTGCCAGCAGCGACGACAGAAGTTTTTCACCCCTCCACTTT

V: TRBV4-2
D: .
size: .
J: TRBJ1-2
CDR3: CASSQVGGTSYGYTF
DNA: TGTGCCAGCAGCCAAGTTGGGGGCACGTCCTATGGCTACACCTTC

V: TRBV10-1
D: TRBD2
size: .
J: TRBJ2-1
CDR3: CASTLSGGHYNEQFF
DNA: TGCGCCAGCACCCTTAGCGGGGGGCACTACAATGAGCAGTTCTTC

V: TRBV1
D: .
size: .
J: TRBJ2-7
CDR3: CTIHPGLDGFEQYF
DNA: TGCACCATACACCCGGGACTAGATGGGTTCGAGCAGTACTTC

V: TRBV6-6
D: .
size: .
J: TRBJ1-6
CDR3: CASSYGQGSPLHF
DNA: TGTGCCAGCAGTTACGGCCAGGGTTCACCCCTCCACTTT

V: TRBV25-1
D: TRBD2
size: .
J: TRBJ2-5
CDR3: CATPAGGVETQYF
DNA: TGTGCCACCCCCGCGGGGGGGGTTGAGACCCAGTACTTC

V: TRBV4-1
D: .
size: few
J: TRBJ1-2
CDR3: CASSLTGRTRNYGYTF
DNA: TGCGCCAGCAGCCTGACAGGACGAACAAGGAACTATGGCTACACCTTC

V: TRBV11-2
D: TRBD1
size: .
J: TRBJ2-7
CDR3: CASSRDRLLEQYF
DNA: TGTGCCAGCAGTAGGGACAGACTCCTCGAGCAGTACTTC

V: TRBV7-2
D: TRBD2
size: few
J: TRBJ2-5
CDR3: CASSQESGGQTQYF
DNA: TGTGCCAGCAGCCAAGAGAGCGGGGGTCAGACCCAGTACTTC

V: TRBV12-2
D: .
size: .
J: TRBJ1-4
CDR3: CASRLSKTTGGKLFF
DNA: TGTGCAAGTCGCTTAAGCAAGACGACAGGCGGAAAACTGTTTTTT

V: TRBV11-2
D: .
size: .
J: TRBJ2-1
CDR3: CASSLRMSSYNEQFF
DNA: TGTGCCAGCAGCTTGCGGATGAGCTCCTACAATGAGCAGTTCTTC

V: TRBV28
D: TRBD2
size: .
J: TRBJ2-7
CDR3: CASVNGGSAYEQYF
DNA: TGTGCCAGCGTAAACGGGGGGTCGGCGTACGAGCAGTACTTC

V: TRBV4-3
D: TRBD2
size: .
J: TRBJ2-1
CDR3: CASSQGVGGSWDEQFF
DNA: TGCGCCAGCAGCCAAGGAGTCGGCGGGAGTTGGGATGAGCAGTTCTTC

V: TRBV7-2
D: TRBD2
size: few
J: TRBJ2-7
CDR3: CASSLVAGGHEQYF
DNA: TGTGCCAGCAGCTTAGTGGCGGGAGGCCACGAGCAGTACTTC

V: TRBV19
D: TRBD2
size: once
J: TRBJ2-5
CDR3: CASSRGGTSGRAETQYF
DNA: TGTGCCAGTAGTCGGGGGGGGACTAGCGGGAGAGCAGAGACCCAGTACTTC

V: TRBV23-1
D: .
size: .
J: TRBJ1-2
CDR3: CASTPRAANYGYTF
DNA: TGCGCCAGCACCCCTCGCGCCGCTAACTATGGCTACACCTTC

V: TRBV7-2
D: .
size: .
J: TRBJ1-4
CDR3: CASSLDMTNEKLFF
DNA: TGTGCCAGCAGCTTAGACATGACTAATGAAAAACTGTTTTTT

V: TRBV13
D: .
size: few
J: TRBJ2-7
CDR3: CASSLWDLSSYEQYF
DNA: TGTGCCAGCAGCCTTTGGGACTTGAGCTCCTACGAGCAGTACTTC

V: TRBV30
D: .
size: .
J: TRBJ1-5
CDR3: CAWQGSPNQPQHF
DNA: TGTGCCTGGCAGGGAAGTCCCAATCAGCCCCAGCATTTT

V: TRBV10-2
D: .
size: .
J: TRBJ2-5
CDR3: CASSQAKETQYF
DNA: TGCGCCAGCAGTCAAGCTAAAGAGACCCAGTACTTC

V: TRBV7-2
D: TRBD1
size: .
J: TRBJ2-7
CDR3: CASSFGTGSEQYF
DNA: TGTGCCAGCAGCTTTGGGACAGGGTCCGAGCAGTACTTC

V: TRBV6-6
D: TRBD1
size: .
J: TRBJ2-1
CDR3: CASMPGQGAYNEQFF
DNA: TGTGCCAGCATGCCGGGACAGGGGGCCTACAATGAGCAGTTCTTC

V: TRBV6-2/TRBV6-3
D: TRBD2
size: .
J: TRBJ2-1
CDR3: CASSSLPPGGRANEQFF
DNA: TGTGCCAGCAGTTCTCTCCCCCCGGGCGGGAGGGCCAACGAGCAGTTCTTC